A selection of T cell receptor beta chains follows, all from one sample in a study of T cells in narcolepsy. Profiling relied on immunoSEQ multiplex PCR, and the TCRdb table lists in-frame clones only, not all of them. The data contain about 27,000 clones, about 89% of them seen just once; the ten biggest clones take up 1.1%. What was sequenced was CD45RA- memory CD4+ T cells from PBMCs. The receptor set was obtained from a human donor with narcolepsy. Both conserved end residues are part of each CDR3. The D gene is left open where the match is weak. Only some rows state a clone size, as once, few, many or a class for expanded clones.

len: 16; v_gene: TRBV4-2; abundance: -; d_gene: TRBD2; j_gene: TRBJ2-3; CDR3aa: CASSQEERGGADTQYF; CDR3nt: TGTGCCAGCAGCCAAGAGGAGCGGGGAGGGGCGGATACGCAGTATTTT
len: 14; v_gene: TRBV2; abundance: -; d_gene: -; j_gene: TRBJ1-4; CDR3aa: CASSGATTNEKLFF; CDR3nt: TGTGCCAGCAGCGGGGCAACAACTAATGAAAAACTGTTTTTT
len: 15; v_gene: TRBV7-2; abundance: few; d_gene: TRBD2; j_gene: TRBJ2-7; CDR3aa: CASSFGLAVTYEQYF; CDR3nt: TGTGCCAGCAGCTTCGGTCTAGCGGTGACCTACGAGCAGTACTTC
len: 14; v_gene: TRBV18; abundance: once; d_gene: TRBD2; j_gene: TRBJ2-7; CDR3aa: CASSPGLVSYEQYF; CDR3nt: TGTGCCAGCTCGCCCGGACTAGTCTCCTACGAGCAGTACTTC
len: 16; v_gene: TRBV5-4; abundance: -; d_gene: TRBD1; j_gene: TRBJ1-5; CDR3aa: CASSWSSTGGQGPQHF; CDR3nt: TGTGCCAGCAGCTGGTCCTCGACAGGGGGCCAGGGGCCCCAGCATTTT
len: 13; v_gene: TRBV18; abundance: -; d_gene: -; j_gene: TRBJ1-1; CDR3aa: CASSPSRTTEAFF; CDR3nt: TGTGCCAGCTCACCATCACGTACCACTGAAGCTTTCTTT
len: 15; v_gene: TRBV7-2; abundance: -; d_gene: -; j_gene: TRBJ1-6; CDR3aa: CASSLQGSYNSPLHF; CDR3nt: TGTGCCAGCAGCTTACAGGGGTCCTATAATTCACCCCTCCACTTT
len: 12; v_gene: TRBV11-2; abundance: -; d_gene: -; j_gene: TRBJ2-2; CDR3aa: CASSLGGRELFF; CDR3nt: TGTGCCAGCAGCTTAGGTGGAAGGGAGCTGTTTTTT
len: 15; v_gene: TRBV18; abundance: -; d_gene: TRBD1; j_gene: TRBJ2-5; CDR3aa: CASSPQQGAEETQYF; CDR3nt: TGTGCCAGCTCACCACAACAGGGGGCGGAGGAGACCCAGTACTTC
len: 14; v_gene: TRBV7-9; abundance: -; d_gene: -; j_gene: TRBJ1-3; CDR3aa: CASSWTSSGNTIYF; CDR3nt: TGTGCCAGCAGCTGGACATCCTCTGGAAACACCATATATTTT
len: 11; v_gene: TRBV6-5; abundance: -; d_gene: -; j_gene: TRBJ2-2; CDR3aa: CASSSTGELFF; CDR3nt: TGTGCCAGCAGTTCCACCGGGGAGCTGTTTTTT
len: 14; v_gene: TRBV5-6; abundance: few; d_gene: -; j_gene: TRBJ1-2; CDR3aa: CASSLVEGQGGYTF; CDR3nt: TGTGCCAGCAGCTTGGTCGAGGGGCAGGGTGGCTACACCTTC
len: 16; v_gene: TRBV2; abundance: once; d_gene: -; j_gene: TRBJ1-5; CDR3aa: CASTPGFQAMNQPQHF; CDR3nt: TGTGCCAGCACCCCAGGGTTTCAAGCAATGAATCAGCCCCAGCATTTT
len: 15; v_gene: TRBV5-1; abundance: -; d_gene: TRBD1; j_gene: TRBJ1-1; CDR3aa: CASSLVGQGAPEAFF; CDR3nt: TGCGCCAGCAGCCTTGTAGGGCAGGGGGCCCCTGAAGCTTTCTTT
len: 12; v_gene: TRBV10-2; abundance: -; d_gene: -; j_gene: TRBJ2-1; CDR3aa: CASSFPYNEQFF; CDR3nt: TGCGCCAGCAGTTTTCCCTACAATGAGCAGTTCTTC
len: 14; v_gene: TRBV18; abundance: -; d_gene: -; j_gene: TRBJ2-5; CDR3aa: CASSPLSPQETQYF; CDR3nt: TGTGCCAGCTCACCACTCAGCCCCCAAGAGACCCAGTACTTC
len: 15; v_gene: TRBV2; abundance: -; d_gene: TRBD1; j_gene: TRBJ1-4; CDR3aa: CASRMDRGWGEKLFF; CDR3nt: TGTGCCAGCAGGATGGACAGGGGATGGGGTGAAAAACTGTTTTTT
len: 17; v_gene: TRBV5-6; abundance: -; d_gene: -; j_gene: TRBJ2-1; CDR3aa: CASSLRRTSISYNEQFF; CDR3nt: TGTGCCAGCAGCTTGAGGAGGACCAGCATTTCCTACAATGAGCAGTTCTTC
len: 15; v_gene: TRBV6-1; abundance: few; d_gene: TRBD1; j_gene: TRBJ1-6; CDR3aa: CASSSGTGINSPLHF; CDR3nt: TGTGCCAGCAGCTCCGGGACAGGGATAAATTCACCCCTCCACTTT
len: 12; v_gene: TRBV11-3; abundance: -; d_gene: -; j_gene: TRBJ2-1; CDR3aa: CASSQVYNEQFF; CDR3nt: TGTGCCAGCAGCCAGGTGTACAATGAGCAGTTCTTC
len: 15; v_gene: TRBV9; abundance: -; d_gene: -; j_gene: TRBJ1-3; CDR3aa: CASSGGDSSGNTIYF; CDR3nt: TGTGCCAGCAGCGGGGGGGATAGCTCTGGAAACACCATATATTTT
len: 14; v_gene: TRBV28; abundance: -; d_gene: -; j_gene: TRBJ1-3; CDR3aa: CASSLGTSGNTIYF; CDR3nt: TGTGCCAGCAGCCTCGGGACGTCTGGAAACACCATATATTTT
len: 13; v_gene: TRBV11-2; abundance: -; d_gene: -; j_gene: TRBJ2-2; CDR3aa: CASSQTLPGELFF; CDR3nt: TGTGCCAGCAGCCAAACCTTACCCGGGGAGCTGTTTTTT
len: 19; v_gene: TRBV19; abundance: -; d_gene: -; j_gene: TRBJ1-5; CDR3aa: CASQKTGYSLSYSNQPQHF; CDR3nt: TGTGCCAGCCAAAAGACAGGTTATTCCCTCTCATATAGCAATCAGCCCCAGCATTTT
len: 12; v_gene: TRBV29-1; abundance: few; d_gene: -; j_gene: TRBJ2-5; CDR3aa: CSVDRGMETQYF; CDR3nt: TGCAGCGTTGACAGGGGCATGGAGACCCAGTACTTC
len: 15; v_gene: TRBV1; abundance: -; d_gene: -; j_gene: TRBJ1-4; CDR3aa: CTSSRLGATNEKLFF; CDR3nt: TGCACCAGCAGCCGGCTTGGGGCAACTAATGAAAAACTGTTTTTT
len: 16; v_gene: TRBV9; abundance: -; d_gene: TRBD2; j_gene: TRBJ2-3; CDR3aa: CASSPTGTSVASSQYF; CDR3nt: TGTGCCAGCAGCCCGACCGGGACTAGCGTCGCATCCTCGCAGTATTTT
len: 15; v_gene: TRBV4-1; abundance: -; d_gene: -; j_gene: TRBJ1-5; CDR3aa: CASSQEIASSQPQHF; CDR3nt: TGCGCCAGCAGCCAAGAAATAGCTAGCTCGCAGCCCCAGCATTTT
len: 15; v_gene: TRBV12-5; abundance: -; d_gene: -; j_gene: TRBJ1-1; CDR3aa: CASGLGLRGDTEAFF; CDR3nt: TGTGCTAGTGGTTTGGGGCTCAGGGGAGACACTGAAGCTTTCTTT
len: 13; v_gene: TRBV6-5; abundance: few; d_gene: -; j_gene: TRBJ1-5; CDR3aa: CASSSLSNQPQHF; CDR3nt: TGTGCCAGCAGTTCTTTAAGCAATCAGCCCCAGCATTTT
len: 12; v_gene: TRBV27; abundance: -; d_gene: -; j_gene: TRBJ1-2; CDR3aa: CASSSRTSGYTF; CDR3nt: TGTGCCAGCAGCTCCCGGACATCTGGCTACACCTTC
len: 13; v_gene: TRBV18; abundance: -; d_gene: -; j_gene: TRBJ1-5; CDR3aa: CASSPGGDQPQHF; CDR3nt: TGTGCCAGCTCCCCCGGTGGGGATCAGCCCCAGCATTTT
len: 16; v_gene: TRBV21-1; abundance: -; d_gene: -; j_gene: TRBJ1-1; CDR3aa: CASSNVGQGHNTEAFF; CDR3nt: TGTGCCAGCAGCAACGTGGGACAGGGTCATAACACTGAAGCTTTCTTT
len: 19; v_gene: TRBV5-1; abundance: -; d_gene: TRBD2; j_gene: TRBJ2-3; CDR3aa: CASSLRASGGRGLTDTQYF; CDR3nt: TGCGCCAGCAGCTTGAGAGCTAGCGGGGGGAGAGGTTTGACAGATACGCAGTATTTT
len: 16; v_gene: TRBV6-1; abundance: -; d_gene: TRBD1; j_gene: TRBJ2-7; CDR3aa: CASSEFLAGGYYEQYF; CDR3nt: TGTGCCAGCAGTGAATTTTTGGCAGGGGGATACTACGAGCAGTACTTC
len: 14; v_gene: TRBV28; abundance: -; d_gene: -; j_gene: TRBJ1-2; CDR3aa: CASSLDGQNYGYTF; CDR3nt: TGTGCCAGCAGTTTAGACGGACAGAACTATGGCTACACCTTC
len: 16; v_gene: TRBV11-2; abundance: once; d_gene: -; j_gene: TRBJ2-1; CDR3aa: CASSLVGSSSYNEQFF; CDR3nt: TGTGCCAGCAGCTTAGTAGGGTCCAGCTCCTACAATGAGCAGTTCTTC
len: 14; v_gene: TRBV27; abundance: -; d_gene: TRBD1; j_gene: TRBJ2-7; CDR3aa: CASTQRTGWDEQYF; CDR3nt: TGTGCCAGCACCCAGCGGACAGGGTGGGACGAGCAGTACTTC
len: 15; v_gene: TRBV14; abundance: -; d_gene: -; j_gene: TRBJ1-2; CDR3aa: CASSQVMATREGYTF; CDR3nt: TGTGCCAGCAGCCAAGTCATGGCCACCCGGGAAGGCTACACCTTC
len: 15; v_gene: TRBV6-5; abundance: -; d_gene: TRBD1; j_gene: TRBJ1-3; CDR3aa: CASRRDRGLGNTIYF; CDR3nt: TGTGCCAGCAGGAGGGACAGGGGCCTTGGAAACACCATATATTTT